The clone carrying this T cell receptor (beta chain) has ten or more counts. Antigen: not known. Sequencing ends 3 residues short of the CDR3 end; the germline J gene provides the rest. This CDR3 contains 15 residues. The germline V gene has CDR1 LNHDA and CDR2 SQIVND (reference sequence). V gave up 5 bases and J gave up 4 bases; unmatched junction bases: 6. Both groups were predominantly of Caucasian heritage. Heparinized whole blood, roughly 4.5 to 9 ml, came from each donor. CVID and control samples used equivalent genomic DNA input. The assay was immunoSEQ multiplex PCR, and TCRdb's table has in-frame clones only and misses some. The sample has around 45,000 clones, none seen only once. These data originate in a study of T cell clonality in common variable immunodeficiency. General study findings and limits: Fewer deletions and N-nucleotide insertions were reportedly seen in common variable immunodeficiency TCR beta sequences.

The rearrangement joins TRBV19 to TRBJ2-2, with TRBD2 identical over 8 bases. Material for sequencing was peripheral blood mononuclear cells. The sequence was obtained from a person aged 18-70 years in good health. This chain's CDR3 is CASSERGGITGELFF. CDR3 DNA (partial): TGTGCCAGTAGTGAACGGGGGGGCATCACCGGGGAG.